This TCR beta chain stems from a study of post-analysis software for immune sequencing data (dated by TCRdb to the mid-2010s). Context from the whole study: Relapsing-remitting, secondary progressive and progressive-relapsing multiple sclerosis were recorded as disease courses, and subtype annotation was lacking for some patients. A subset of samples was prepared in parallel using single-end sample barcoding, then pooled and co-amplified after Illumina adapter ligation. The multiple sclerosis patient repertoires were compared with about a dozen previously published healthy control repertoires from donors aged 6 to 25 years. Paper-wide results and their limitations: Patients showed significantly higher frequencies than controls for a handful of TRBV segments, among them TRBV5-6, TRBV5-1 and TRBV20-1. The control group was slightly older than the multiple sclerosis patient group. Compared with controls, multiple sclerosis patients had significantly lower normalized Chao1 diversity, a finding suggesting substantial peripheral T-cell clonal expansion. Strong co-clustering of samples prepared in the same batch was shown by direct clustering with F measure, prompting a batch-effect correction.

V loses 4 bases of germline sequence and J loses 3 bases, and the interval between the two ends is 16 bases. The CDR3 goes from the cysteine to the phenylalanine over 15 residues. Only the CDR3 portion is preserved as DNA: 45 bases, with reading frame beginning at the first base. For CDR1 and CDR2, the germline V gene lists MNHEY and SVGAGI. Receptor amplification or capture employed PCR. Sequencing was carried out with an Illumina HiSeq 2500. To reduce PCR and sequencing biases, unique molecular identifiers were incorporated into the TCR beta cDNA libraries. Every 1 to 10 million input T cells yielded about 500,000 cDNA molecules, meaning each molecule approximated one T cell. The patient libraries were prepared and sequenced using the same protocol as the earlier healthy control dataset. Within a given batch, samples were prepared together, multiplexed and sequenced on the same HiSeq lane. As for the authors' bioinformatics: MIGEC handled the raw barcoded reads, throwing out single-read molecular identifier groups before consensus assembly and CDR3 extraction. VDJtools was used for post-analysis of the clonotype tables, with diversity normalized by down-sampling every dataset to the smallest sample size. Repertoire overlap clustering matched CDR3 amino acid but not nucleotide sequences to correct batch-related cross-sample contamination. TCRdb reworked the public reads: Q25 trimming with fastp, MiXCR clone assembly, productive beta chains retained. Rows with one shared CDR3 protein collapse into an entry with the most common genes and DNA. The V and J calls come from TCRdb's annotation, not from the publication. The sample table holds a few hundred thousand distinct CDR3 sequences, of which around 37% were seen once. The biggest ten clones account for roughly 13% of the sample.

There are a few counts of this clonotype. What antigen it recognizes has not been identified. No quality values exist for individual bases; no much larger clone is one base distant. To demonstrate the VDJtools post-analysis software, the study profiled TCR beta repertoires from the peripheral blood of approximately twelve young patients with multiple sclerosis. The multiple sclerosis patients were children and adolescents ranging in age from roughly 6 to 15 years. Sequencing was carried out using blood. The receptor was isolated from a girl aged 10 to 17 with multiple sclerosis. The V and J segments used are TRBV6-5 and TRBJ2-7, with a weak D call of TRBD1 (7 bases match). DNA sequence: TGTGCCAGCAGTTTAACGCGGGACAGCAACTACGAGCAGTACTTC. It translates as CASSLTRDSNYEQYF.